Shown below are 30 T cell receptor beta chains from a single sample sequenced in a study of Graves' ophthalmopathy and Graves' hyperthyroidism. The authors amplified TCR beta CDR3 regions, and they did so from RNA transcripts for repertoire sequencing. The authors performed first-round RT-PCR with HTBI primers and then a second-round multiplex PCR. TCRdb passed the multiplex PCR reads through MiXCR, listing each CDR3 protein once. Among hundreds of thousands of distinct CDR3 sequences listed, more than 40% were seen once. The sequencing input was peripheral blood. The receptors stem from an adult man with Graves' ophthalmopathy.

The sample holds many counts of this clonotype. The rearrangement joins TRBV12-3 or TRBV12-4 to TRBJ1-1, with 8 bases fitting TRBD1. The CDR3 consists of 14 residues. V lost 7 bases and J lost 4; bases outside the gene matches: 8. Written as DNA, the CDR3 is TGTGCCAGCAATACCCAGGGGGCTGGCACTGAAGCTTTCTTT. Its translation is CASNTQGAGTEAFF.

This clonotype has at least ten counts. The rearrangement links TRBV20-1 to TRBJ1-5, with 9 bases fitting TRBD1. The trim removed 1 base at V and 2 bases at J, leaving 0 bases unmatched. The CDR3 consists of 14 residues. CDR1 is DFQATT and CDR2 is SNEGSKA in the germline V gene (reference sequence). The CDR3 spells CSARGTGGNQPQHF. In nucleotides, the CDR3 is TGCAGTGCTAGAGGGACAGGGGGCAATCAGCCCCAGCATTTT.

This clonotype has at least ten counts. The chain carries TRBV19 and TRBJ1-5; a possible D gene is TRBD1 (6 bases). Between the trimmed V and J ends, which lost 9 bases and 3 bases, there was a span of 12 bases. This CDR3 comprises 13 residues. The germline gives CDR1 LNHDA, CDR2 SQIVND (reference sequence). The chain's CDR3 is CASRDRSNQPQHF. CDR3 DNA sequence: TGTGCCAGCCGAGACAGGTCCAATCAGCCCCAGCATTTT.

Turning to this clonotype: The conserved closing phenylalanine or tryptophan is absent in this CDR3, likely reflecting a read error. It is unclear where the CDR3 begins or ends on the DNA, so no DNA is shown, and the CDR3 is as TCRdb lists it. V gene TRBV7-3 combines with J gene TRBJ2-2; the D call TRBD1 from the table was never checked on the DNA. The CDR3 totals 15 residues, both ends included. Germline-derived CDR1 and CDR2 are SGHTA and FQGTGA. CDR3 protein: CASRRTGGPTGELVL.

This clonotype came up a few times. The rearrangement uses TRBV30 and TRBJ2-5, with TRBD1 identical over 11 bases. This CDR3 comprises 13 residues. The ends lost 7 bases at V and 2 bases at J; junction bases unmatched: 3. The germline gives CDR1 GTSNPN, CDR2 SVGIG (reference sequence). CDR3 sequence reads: CAFGTGGQETQYF. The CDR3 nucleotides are TGTGCCTTTGGGACAGGGGGTCAAGAGACCCAGTACTTC.

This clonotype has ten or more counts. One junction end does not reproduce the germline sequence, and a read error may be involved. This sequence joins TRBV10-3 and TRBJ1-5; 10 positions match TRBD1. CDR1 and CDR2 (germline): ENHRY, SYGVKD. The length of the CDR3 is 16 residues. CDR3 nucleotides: TGTGCCAGCAGTGAATGGGACAGGGGTAGCAATCAGCCCCAGCATTTT. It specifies CASSEWDRGSNQPQHF.

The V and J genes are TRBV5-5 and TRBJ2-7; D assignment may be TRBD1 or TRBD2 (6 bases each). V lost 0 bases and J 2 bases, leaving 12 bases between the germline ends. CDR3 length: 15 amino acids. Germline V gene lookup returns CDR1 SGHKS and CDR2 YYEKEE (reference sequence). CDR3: CASSLEGGLPYEQYF. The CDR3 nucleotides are TGTGCCAGCAGCTTGGAGGGGGGCCTTCCCTACGAGCAGTACTTC. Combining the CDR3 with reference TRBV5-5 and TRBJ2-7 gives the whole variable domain DAGVTQSPTHLIKTRGQQVTLRCSPISGHKSVSWYQQVLGQGPQFIFQYYEKEERGRGNFPDRFSARQFPNYSSELNVNALLLGDSALYLCASSLEGGLPYEQYFGPGTRLTVT.

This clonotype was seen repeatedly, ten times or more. CDR3 sequence reads: CSVEGSRGSGYTF. Here the CDR3 DNA reads TGCAGCGTTGAAGGATCCCGAGGGTCTGGCTACACCTTC. The chain joins TRBV29-1 to TRBJ1-2; D remains ambiguous. The CDR3 contains 13 residues. In germline, CDR1 is SQVTM, CDR2 ANQGSEA. Trimming took off 1 base at V and 7 bases at J, with 13 bases between the two ends.

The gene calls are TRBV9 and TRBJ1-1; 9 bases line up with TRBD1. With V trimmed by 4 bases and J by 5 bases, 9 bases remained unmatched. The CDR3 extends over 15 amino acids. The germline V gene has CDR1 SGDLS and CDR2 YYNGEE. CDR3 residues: CASSRGQGSWTEAFF. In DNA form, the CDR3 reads TGTGCCAGCAGCAGGGGACAGGGCAGTTGGACTGAAGCTTTCTTT.

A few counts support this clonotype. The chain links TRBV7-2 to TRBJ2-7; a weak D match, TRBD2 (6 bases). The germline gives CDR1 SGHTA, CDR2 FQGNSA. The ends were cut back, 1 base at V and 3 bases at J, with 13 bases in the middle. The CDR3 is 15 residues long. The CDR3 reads CASSLVRGTVYEQYF. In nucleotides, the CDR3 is TGTGCCAGCAGCTTAGTTCGGGGGACGGTCTACGAGCAGTACTTC.

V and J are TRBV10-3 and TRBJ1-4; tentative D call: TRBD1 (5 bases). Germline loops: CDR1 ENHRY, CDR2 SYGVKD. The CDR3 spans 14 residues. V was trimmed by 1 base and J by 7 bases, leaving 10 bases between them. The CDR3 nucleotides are TGTGCCATCAGTGAGTTACAGGACACTGAAAAACTGTTTTTT. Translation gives CAISELQDTEKLFF.

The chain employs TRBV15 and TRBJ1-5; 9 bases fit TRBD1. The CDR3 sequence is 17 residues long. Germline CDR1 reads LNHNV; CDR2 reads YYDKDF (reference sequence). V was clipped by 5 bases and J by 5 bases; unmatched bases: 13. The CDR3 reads CATSRGGPGTGHQPQHF. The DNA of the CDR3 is TGTGCCACCAGCCGAGGTGGCCCCGGGACAGGGCATCAGCCCCAGCATTTT.

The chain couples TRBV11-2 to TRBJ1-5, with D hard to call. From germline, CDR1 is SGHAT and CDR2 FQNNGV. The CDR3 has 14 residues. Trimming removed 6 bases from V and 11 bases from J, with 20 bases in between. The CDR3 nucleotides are TGTGCCAGCAGTCGAGGCAGGTTTGGAGAGACCCAGCATTTT. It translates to CASSRGRFGETQHF.

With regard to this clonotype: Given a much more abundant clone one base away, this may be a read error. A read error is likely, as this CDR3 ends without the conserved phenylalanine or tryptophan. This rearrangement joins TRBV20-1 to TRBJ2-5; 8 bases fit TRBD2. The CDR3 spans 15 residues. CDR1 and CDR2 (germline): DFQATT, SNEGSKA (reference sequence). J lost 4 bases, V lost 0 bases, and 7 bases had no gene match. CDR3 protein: CSARDAERERETQYC. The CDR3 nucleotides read TGCAGTGCTAGAGATGCGGAGCGGGAGAGAGAGACCCAGTACTGC.

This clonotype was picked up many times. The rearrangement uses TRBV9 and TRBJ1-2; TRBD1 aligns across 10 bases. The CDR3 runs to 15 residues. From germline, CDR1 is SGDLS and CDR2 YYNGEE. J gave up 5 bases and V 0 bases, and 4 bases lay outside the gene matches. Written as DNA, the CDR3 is TGTGCCAGCAGCGTAGAATCGGACAGGGGGTATGGCTACACCTTC. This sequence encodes CASSVESDRGYGYTF.

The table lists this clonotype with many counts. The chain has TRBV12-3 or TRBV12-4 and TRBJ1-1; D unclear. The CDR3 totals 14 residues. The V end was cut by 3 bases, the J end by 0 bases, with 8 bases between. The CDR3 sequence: CASSFNGLNTEAFF. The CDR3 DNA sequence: TGTGCCAGCAGTTTCAACGGCTTGAACACTGAAGCTTTCTTT.

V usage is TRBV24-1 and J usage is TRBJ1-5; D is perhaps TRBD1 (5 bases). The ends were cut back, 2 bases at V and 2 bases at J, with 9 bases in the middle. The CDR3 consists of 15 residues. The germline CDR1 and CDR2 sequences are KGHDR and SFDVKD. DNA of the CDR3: TGTGCCACCAGTGATTGGGGGTCCGGCAATCAGCCCCAGCATTTT. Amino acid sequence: CATSDWGSGNQPQHF.

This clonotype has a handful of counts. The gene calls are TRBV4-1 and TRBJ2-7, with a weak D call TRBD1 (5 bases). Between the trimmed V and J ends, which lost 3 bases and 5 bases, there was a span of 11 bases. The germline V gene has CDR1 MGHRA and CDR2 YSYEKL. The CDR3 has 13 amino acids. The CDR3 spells CASSQFPGNEQYF. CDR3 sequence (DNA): TGCGCCAGCAGCCAGTTCCCAGGGAACGAGCAGTACTTC.

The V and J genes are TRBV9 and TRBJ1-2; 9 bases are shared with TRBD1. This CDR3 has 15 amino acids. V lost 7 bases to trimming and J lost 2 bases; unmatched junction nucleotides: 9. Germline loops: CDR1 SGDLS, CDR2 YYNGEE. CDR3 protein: CASHAGTGWNYGYTF. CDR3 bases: TGTGCCAGCCACGCCGGGACAGGGTGGAACTATGGCTACACCTTC. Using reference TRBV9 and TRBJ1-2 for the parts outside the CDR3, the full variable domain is DSGVTQTPKHLITATGQRVTLRCSPRSGDLSVYWYQQSLDQGLQFLIQYYNGEERAKGNILERFSAQQFPDLHSELNLSSLELGDSALYFCASHAGTGWNYGYTFGSGTRLTVV.

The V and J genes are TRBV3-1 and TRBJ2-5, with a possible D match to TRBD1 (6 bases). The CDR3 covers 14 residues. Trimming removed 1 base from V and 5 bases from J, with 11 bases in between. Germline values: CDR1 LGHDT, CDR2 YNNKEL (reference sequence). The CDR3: CASSQGSRGETQYF. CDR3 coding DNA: TGTGCCAGCAGCCAAGGTTCCAGGGGCGAGACCCAGTACTTC.

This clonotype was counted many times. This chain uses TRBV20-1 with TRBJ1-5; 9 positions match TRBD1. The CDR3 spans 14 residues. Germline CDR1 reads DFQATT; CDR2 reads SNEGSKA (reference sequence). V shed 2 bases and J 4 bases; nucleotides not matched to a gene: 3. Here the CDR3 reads CSARKGQGNQPQHF. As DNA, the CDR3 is TGCAGTGCTAGAAAGGGACAGGGAAATCAGCCCCAGCATTTT.

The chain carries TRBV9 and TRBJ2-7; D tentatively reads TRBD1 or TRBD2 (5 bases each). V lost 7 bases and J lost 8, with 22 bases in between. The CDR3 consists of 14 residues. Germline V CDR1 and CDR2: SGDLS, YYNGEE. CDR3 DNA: TGTGCCAGCTCACCACCGGGGCTAGCCTTCAAGCAGTACTTC. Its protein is CASSPPGLAFKQYF.

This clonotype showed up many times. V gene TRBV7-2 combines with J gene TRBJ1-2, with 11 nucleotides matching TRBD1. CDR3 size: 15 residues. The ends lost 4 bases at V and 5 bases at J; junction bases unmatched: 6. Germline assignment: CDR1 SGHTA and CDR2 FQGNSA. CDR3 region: CASSYPDRGLYGYTF. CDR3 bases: TGTGCCAGCAGCTACCCGGACAGGGGGCTATATGGCTACACCTTC.

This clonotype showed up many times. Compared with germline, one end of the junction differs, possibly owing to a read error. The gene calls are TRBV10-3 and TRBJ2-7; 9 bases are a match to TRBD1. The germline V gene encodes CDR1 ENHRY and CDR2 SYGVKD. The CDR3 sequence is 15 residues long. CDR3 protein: CASSANYRDRDEQYF. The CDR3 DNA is TGTGCCAGCAGTGCCAATTACCGGGACAGGGACGAGCAGTACTTC.

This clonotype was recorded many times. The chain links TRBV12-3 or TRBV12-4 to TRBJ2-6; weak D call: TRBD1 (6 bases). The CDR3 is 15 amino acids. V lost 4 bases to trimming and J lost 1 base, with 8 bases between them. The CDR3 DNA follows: TGTGCCAGCAGTTCAGGGGTGTCTGGGGCCAACGTCCTGACTTTC. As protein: CASSSGVSGANVLTF.

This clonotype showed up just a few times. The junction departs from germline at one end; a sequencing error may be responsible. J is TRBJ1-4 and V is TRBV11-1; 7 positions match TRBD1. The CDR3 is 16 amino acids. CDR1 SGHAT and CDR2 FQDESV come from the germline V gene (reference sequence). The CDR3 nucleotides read TGCGCCAGCAGCCACCCTGGGACAGCAACTAATGAAAAACTGTTTTTT. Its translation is CASSHPGTATNEKLFF.

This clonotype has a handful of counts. CDR3 in DNA: TGTGCCAGCTCCCCAAACTCCGATAGCAATCAGCCCCAGCATTTT. It encodes CASSPNSDSNQPQHF. V usage is TRBV6-5 and J usage is TRBJ1-5; D gene ambiguous. Germline loops: CDR1 MNHEY, CDR2 SVGAGI. The length of the CDR3 is 15 residues. Trimming stripped 8 bases from V and 0 bases from J, with 14 bases between.

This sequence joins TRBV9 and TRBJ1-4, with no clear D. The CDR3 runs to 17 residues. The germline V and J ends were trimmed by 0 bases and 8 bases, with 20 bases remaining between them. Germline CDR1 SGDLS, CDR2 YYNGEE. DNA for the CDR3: TGTGCCAGCAGCGTAGGTCTGGAAGGACGGCCATGGGAAAAACTGTTTTTT. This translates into CASSVGLEGRPWEKLFF.

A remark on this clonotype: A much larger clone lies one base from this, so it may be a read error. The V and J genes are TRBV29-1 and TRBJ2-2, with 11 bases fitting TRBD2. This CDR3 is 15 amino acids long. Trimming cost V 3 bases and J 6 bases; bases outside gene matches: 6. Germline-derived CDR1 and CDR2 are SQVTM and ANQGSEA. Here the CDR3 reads CSVEDSGRAPGELFF. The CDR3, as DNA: TGCAGCGTTGAGGATAGCGGGAGGGCCCCCGGGGAGCTGTTTTTT.

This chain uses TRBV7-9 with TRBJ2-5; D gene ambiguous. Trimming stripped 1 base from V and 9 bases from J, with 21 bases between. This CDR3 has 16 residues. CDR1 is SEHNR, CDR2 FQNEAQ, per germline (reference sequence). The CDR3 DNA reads TGTGCCAGCAGCTTAGGCGCACCTACGGCGAATCAGCCCCAGTACTTC. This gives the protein CASSLGAPTANQPQYF.